The 30 T cell receptor beta chains given below trace back to one sample, sequenced in a study of T cell changes during pregnancy in multiple sclerosis. Profiled with immunoSEQ multiplex PCR; TCRdb holds only in-frame clones, not every one. The profile shows about 73,000 clones, roughly 90% of them singletons. The sequenced sample was peripheral blood, obtained after pregnancy. The receptors come from a female donor in good health, enrolled as a control in a pregnancy study.

A few counts support this clone. This sequence joins TRBV5-1 and TRBJ2-1; D is undetermined. The CDR3 totals 12 residues. The germline gives CDR1 SGHRS, CDR2 YFSETQ. V was cut by 3 bases and J by 8 bases, with 9 bases left in between. The chain's CDR3 is CASSSRLDEQFF. For the CDR3, the DNA is TGCGCCAGCAGCTCCAGGCTGGATGAGCAGTTCTTC.

This chain joins TRBV30 and TRBJ2-1; D unresolved. CDR1 and CDR2 (germline): GTSNPN, SVGIG (reference sequence). CDR3 size: 15 residues. The V and J ends lost 0 bases and 6 bases respectively, with 15 bases between them. In nucleotides, the CDR3 is TGTGCCTGGAGTGTACTTGCGTCGCAGGCCAATGAGCAGTTCTTC. Encoded protein: CAWSVLASQANEQFF.

The chain is built from TRBV30 and TRBJ1-5; no definite D call. The germline V gene has CDR1 GTSNPN and CDR2 SVGIG (reference sequence). CDR3 size: 12 residues. Trimming pared 2 bases from V and 5 bases from J, leaving 7 bases between. The CDR3: CAWSREDQPQHF. The CDR3 DNA sequence: TGTGCCTGGAGTCGAGAAGATCAGCCCCAGCATTTT.

As regards this clone: An end of the junction differs from the germline gene, which may be a read error. The V and J genes are TRBV20-1 and TRBJ2-3, with D possibly matching TRBD2 (5 bases). CDR1 DFQATT and CDR2 SNEGSKA come from the germline V gene (reference sequence). The CDR3 sequence is 10 residues long. CDR3: CSAREERSSF. CDR3 bases: TGCAGTGCTAGAGAGGAGCGGTCGTCTTTT.

V is TRBV29-1 and J is TRBJ2-1; 10 bases agree with TRBD2. CDR1 and CDR2 (germline): SQVTM, ANQGSEA. Losses at the gene ends were 4 bases for V and 8 bases for J; bases not matched to a gene: 8. The CDR3 has 14 residues. The CDR3 sequence: CSVVASGRSDEQFF. CDR3 nucleotides: TGCAGCGTTGTGGCTAGCGGGAGATCCGATGAGCAGTTCTTC.

The chain carries TRBV5-8 and TRBJ2-5, with D maybe TRBD2 (5 bases). V was shortened by 0 bases and J by 0 bases, with 12 bases between the two germline ends. CDR3 size: 16 residues. In germline, CDR1 is SGHTS, CDR2 YDEGEE. The CDR3 sequence: CASSLVILGDQETQYF. The CDR3 DNA reads as TGTGCCAGCAGCTTGGTTATTCTCGGGGACCAAGAGACCCAGTACTTC.

This clone was seen just once. The genes are TRBV30 and TRBJ2-7; TRBD2 agrees at 11 bases. The CDR3 length is 13 residues. J lost 13 bases, V lost 0 bases, and 8 bases had no gene match. Germline CDR1 reads GTSNPN; CDR2 reads SVGIG (reference sequence). In DNA form, the CDR3 reads TGTGCCTGGAGTGTAGGTAGCGGGGGGGCCGGTTACTTC. Protein product: CAWSVGSGGAGYF. The full variable domain, rest sourced from reference TRBV30 and TRBJ2-7, is SQTIHQWPATLVQPVGSPLSLECTVEGTSNPNLYWYRQAAGRGLQLLFYSVGIGQISSEVPQNLSASRPQDRQFILSSKKLLLSDSGFYLCAWSVGSGGAGYFGPGTRLTVT.

V usage is TRBV2 and J usage is TRBJ1-1, with 8 bases fitting TRBD1. The CDR3 covers 14 residues. With V trimmed by 11 bases and J by 5 bases, 13 bases remained unmatched. The V gene's germline CDR1 is SNHLY and CDR2 FYNNEI. The CDR3 DNA is TGTGCCGGTCAGGGGGCATCCCGGGGGACTGAAGCTTTCTTT. Translation: CAGQGASRGTEAFF.

In this sample, this clone turned up once. The rearrangement links TRBV6-5 to TRBJ1-4, with TRBD1 identical over 9 bases. Germline V gene sequence: CDR1 MNHEY, CDR2 SVGAGI. The V gene end was trimmed by 6 bases and the J gene end by 6 bases; junction bases not matched to a gene: 2. The CDR3 runs to 13 residues. Here the CDR3 reads CASRTGGDEKLFF. CDR3 DNA sequence: TGTGCCAGCAGAACAGGGGGCGATGAAAAACTGTTTTTT.

The V gene is TRBV5-5, the J gene TRBJ1-5; D might be TRBD1 (5 bases). V lost 0 bases and J lost 6, with 10 bases in between. Germline values: CDR1 SGHKS, CDR2 YYEKEE (reference sequence). The CDR3 consists of 14 residues. As DNA, the CDR3 is TGTGCCAGCAGCTTGGCAGGGCGACGTCAGCCCCAGCATTTT. It encodes CASSLAGRRQPQHF.

The DNA for the CDR3 is TGTGCCAGCTCACCACCAAACCCCACAGGTAGCTCTGGAAACACCATATATTTT. This encodes CASSPPNPTGSSGNTIYF. V is TRBV18 and J is TRBJ1-3, with TRBD1 as a possible D gene (5 bases). Trimming stripped 0 bases from V and 0 bases from J, with 15 bases between. Looked up from germline, CDR1 is KGHSH and CDR2 is LQKENI. The CDR3 totals 18 residues.

The chain joins TRBV2 to TRBJ1-1; D call uncertain. The germline V gene has CDR1 SNHLY and CDR2 FYNNEI. The V and J ends lost 2 bases and 3 bases respectively, with 16 bases between them. CDR3 length: 16 amino acids. CDR3 protein: CASSERFGGRDTEAFF. CDR3 DNA: TGTGCCAGCAGTGAAAGGTTCGGCGGCCGGGACACTGAAGCTTTCTTT. The complete variable domain, with remaining parts taken from reference TRBV2 and TRBJ1-1, reads EPEVTQTPSHQVTQMGQEVILRCVPISNHLYFYWYRQILGQKVEFLVSFYNNEISEKSEIFDDQFSVERPDGSNFTLKIRSTKLEDSAMYFCASSERFGGRDTEAFFGQGTRLTVV.

The rearrangement joins TRBV5-1 to TRBJ1-1; maybe TRBD1 (6 bases). The CDR3 contains 14 residues. CDR1 and CDR2 from the germline V gene are SGHRS and YFSETQ. Trimming left V 4 bases short and J 0 bases short, with 10 bases between. CDR3 in DNA: TGCGCCAGCAGCCCACAGGGCCTGAACACTGAAGCTTTCTTT. Its translation is CASSPQGLNTEAFF.

This chain connects TRBV27 to TRBJ2-5; 8 nucleotides agree with TRBD1. The CDR3 covers 15 residues. CDR1 MNHEY and CDR2 SMNVEV come from the germline V gene (reference sequence). V was clipped by 6 bases and J by 3 bases; unmatched bases: 9. The CDR3 loop is CASSQGQDKKETQYF. The DNA for the CDR3 is TGTGCCAGCAGCCAGGGACAGGACAAGAAAGAGACCCAGTACTTC.

As for this clone: In the same sample, other DNA sequences code for this CDR3. The chain couples TRBV5-1 to TRBJ2-1; TRBD2 aligns across 9 bases. The germline CDR1 and CDR2 sequences are SGHRS and YFSETQ. The CDR3 length is 15 residues. The V and J ends lost 0 bases and 4 bases, in that order; junction bases with no gene match: 2. The DNA for the CDR3 is TGCGCCAGCAGCTTGGCGAGCGGGGGGTACAATGAGCAGTTCTTC. Amino acid sequence: CASSLASGGYNEQFF.

The V gene is TRBV7-2, the J gene TRBJ1-2; TRBD1 matches 9 bases. The CDR3 runs 14 residues. Germline V gene data show CDR1 as SGHTA and CDR2 as FQGNSA. With V trimmed by 1 base and J by 4 bases, 1 base remained unmatched. In DNA form, the CDR3 reads TGTGCCAGCAGCTTAGGACAGGGGGTCTATGGCTACACCTTC. It is translated as CASSLGQGVYGYTF.

The genes are TRBV21-1 and TRBJ2-3; TRBD1, as called in the table, went unchecked against the DNA. TRBV21-1 is tagged as a pseudogene. CDR3 size: 17 residues. The CDR3 nucleotides read TGTGCCAGCGGTTCATCCCGGGACAGCCTTAGCACAGATACGCAGTATTTT. It yields the protein CASGSSRDSLSTDTQYF.

The V gene is TRBV7-9, the J gene TRBJ2-1; 12 nucleotides match TRBD2. CDR1 is SEHNR and CDR2 is FQNEAQ in the germline V gene (reference sequence). V shed 5 bases and J 9 bases; nucleotides not matched to a gene: 2. CDR3 size: 13 residues. CDR3 in DNA: TGTGCCAGCAGCACGGGACTAGCGGGTGAGCAGTTCTTC. It specifies CASSTGLAGEQFF.

The V gene is TRBV27, the J gene TRBJ1-1; 11 nucleotides match TRBD1. This CDR3 has 14 amino acids. V lost 6 bases and J lost 4; bases outside the gene matches: 4. CDR1 is MNHEY, CDR2 SMNVEV, per germline (reference sequence). In DNA form, the CDR3 reads TGTGCCAGCAGACGAGGGACAGGGGGCACTGAAGCTTTCTTT. Amino acid sequence: CASRRGTGGTEAFF.

The J gene is TRBJ1-1, the V gene TRBV6-1; D not certain. Trimming removed 3 bases at V and 1 base at J, with 6 bases between. Germline CDR1 reads MNHNS; CDR2 reads SASEGT. This CDR3 has 13 amino acids. The CDR3 protein is CASSDRQNTEAFF. CDR3 nucleotides: TGTGCCAGCAGTGATCGACAGAACACTGAAGCTTTCTTT.

The chain is built from TRBV11-3 and TRBJ2-2, with D unclear. This CDR3 has 13 residues. V was shortened by 7 bases and J by 1 base, with 7 bases between the two germline ends. Germline CDR1 is SGHNT and CDR2 is YENEEA. Written as DNA, the CDR3 is TGTGCCAGCAACAATGGGAACACCGGGGAGCTGTTTTTT. Encoded protein: CASNNGNTGELFF.

As DNA, the CDR3 is TGTGCCAGCAGACGACAGGGAAAGGGCACTGAAGCTTTCTTT. This encodes CASRRQGKGTEAFF. This rearrangement joins TRBV2 to TRBJ1-1, with 7 bases matching TRBD1. This CDR3 has 14 amino acids. Germline CDR1 and CDR2: SNHLY and FYNNEI. Trimming took 6 bases from V and 4 from J; bases not matched to a gene: 8.

The CDR3 protein is CASTTSGSRETQYF. DNA for the CDR3: TGCGCCAGCACCACTAGCGGGAGCAGGGAGACCCAGTACTTC. This chain joins TRBV5-1 and TRBJ2-5; 11 bases fit TRBD2. Germline CDR1 reads SGHRS; CDR2 reads YFSETQ. The CDR3 has 14 residues. Unmatched junction bases numbered 6, after V lost 6 bases and J lost 5 bases.

Notes on this clone: Other DNA sequences in the same sample also yield this CDR3. The chain couples TRBV5-1 to TRBJ1-3, with TRBD1 matching 7 bases. The CDR3 is 14 residues long. V was pared by 1 base and J by 2 bases, with 0 bases of the junction left unmatched. From germline, CDR1 is SGHRS and CDR2 YFSETQ. Written as DNA, the CDR3 is TGCGCCAGCAGCTTGACAGGGGCTGGAAACACCATATATTTT. Translating it yields CASSLTGAGNTIYF.

V is TRBV14 and J is TRBJ2-1, with 7 bases identical to TRBD1. Per germline, CDR1 SGHDN and CDR2 FVKESK. The CDR3 length is 14 residues. Trimming took 5 bases from V and 4 from J; bases not matched to a gene: 5. CDR3 sequence reads: CASSVTDRYNEQFF. CDR3 nucleotides: TGTGCCAGCAGCGTGACGGACAGGTACAATGAGCAGTTCTTC.

The chain links TRBV27 to TRBJ1-2, with 9 bases lining up with TRBD1. Germline CDR1 reads MNHEY; CDR2 reads SMNVEV (reference sequence). With V trimmed by 6 bases and J by 8 bases, 4 bases remained unmatched. The CDR3 contains 12 residues. CDR3 region: CASRLTGGGYTF. For the CDR3, the DNA is TGTGCCAGCAGATTGACAGGGGGAGGCTACACCTTC.

The V and J genes are TRBV2 and TRBJ1-2; 12 nucleotides match TRBD1. Germline values: CDR1 SNHLY, CDR2 FYNNEI. The CDR3 sequence is 15 residues long. V trimming: 6 bases; J trimming: 8 bases; junction bases outside the gene matches: 10. This CDR3 is CASSARDRGPGGYTF. In DNA, the CDR3 is TGTGCCAGCAGCGCCCGGGACAGGGGGCCGGGAGGCTACACCTTC.

A single count supports this clone. The V call is TRBV29-1, the J call TRBJ1-4; weak D call: TRBD1 (5 bases). V was shortened by 1 base and J by 8 bases, with 17 bases between the two germline ends. This CDR3 has 15 amino acids. The germline V gene has CDR1 SQVTM and CDR2 ANQGSEA. The chain's CDR3 is CSVEGRGSGGEKLFF. The CDR3 nucleotides read TGCAGCGTTGAAGGGCGCGGGAGCGGGGGGGAAAAACTGTTTTTT.

As regards this clone: The germline gene is not matched at one end of the junction; a read error may be the cause. The genes are TRBV6-6 and TRBJ2-3; possible D gene TRBD2, 5 bases. CDR3 length equals 14 residues. Germline V gene data show CDR1 as MNHNY and CDR2 as SVGAGI (reference sequence). DNA for the CDR3: TGTGCCGGCAGTTACTCGGAGGTCACAGATACGCAGTATTTT. As protein: CAGSYSEVTDTQYF.

The chain joins TRBV5-1 to TRBJ1-3, with D perhaps matching TRBD1 (6 bases). V was cut by 2 bases and J by 0 bases, with 9 bases left in between. CDR3 length equals 15 residues. Germline CDR1 is SGHRS and CDR2 is YFSETQ. CDR3 DNA: TGCGCCAGCAGCTTACAGGGTATCTCTGGAAACACCATATATTTT. Translation gives CASSLQGISGNTIYF.